Below are 5 T cell receptor beta chains sequenced from a single sample in a study of blood T cell repertoires in COVID-19. Libraries were prepared by immunoSEQ multiplex PCR; TCRdb keeps only in-frame clonotypes and omits some of them. The sample includes about 80,000 clones, roughly nine tenths of them seen just once. The sequenced material came from peripheral blood. These TCRs come from a woman aged 50 to 60 in a cohort sampled during active COVID-19.

This rearrangement joins TRBV19 to TRBJ2-7, with D maybe TRBD2 (7 bases). The CDR3 has 15 residues. The germline V gene has CDR1 LNHDA and CDR2 SQIVND (reference sequence). Deletions cut 4 bases from V and 2 bases from J, with 15 bases between. The CDR3 coding sequence is TGTGCCAGTAGTAGAGGGGGGGACAAGGCCTACGAGCAGTACTTC. Translating gives CASSRGGDKAYEQYF.

The chain couples TRBV18 to TRBJ2-3, with 7 bases aligning to TRBD2. The V and J ends lost 6 bases and 3 bases, in that order; junction bases with no gene match: 9. CDR3 length: 15 amino acids. Germline lookup yields CDR1 KGHSH and CDR2 LQKENI. The CDR3 loop is CASSPALALTDTQYF. DNA for the CDR3: TGTGCCAGCTCGCCCGCACTAGCGTTAACAGATACGCAGTATTTT.

The genes are TRBV28 and TRBJ1-5; TRBD1 aligns across 8 bases. The CDR3 has 15 residues. The V and J ends lost 6 bases and 1 base, in that order; junction bases with no gene match: 5. Germline assignment: CDR1 MDHEN and CDR2 SYDVKM. The CDR3 region is CASRNTGGSNQPQHF. The CDR3, as DNA: TGTGCCAGCAGGAATACAGGGGGAAGCAATCAGCCCCAGCATTTT. The whole variable domain, filled in from reference TRBV28 and TRBJ1-5, reads DVKVTQSSRYLVKRTGEKVFLECVQDMDHENMFWYRQDPGLGLRLIYFSYDVKMKEKGDIPEGYSVSREKKERFSLILESASTNQTSMYLCASRNTGGSNQPQHFGDGTRLSIL.

This sequence joins TRBV24-1 and TRBJ2-3; 7 bases are a match to TRBD2. The CDR3 has 12 residues. Trimming removed 4 bases from V and 10 bases from J; junction bases left unmatched: 4. Germline V gene lookup returns CDR1 KGHDR and CDR2 SFDVKD. The DNA of the CDR3 is TGTGCCACCAGTGAGGGGGGGACGGCGCAGTATTTT. As protein: CATSEGGTAQYF.

This rearrangement joins TRBV28 to TRBJ2-7; maybe TRBD1 (5 bases). Between the trimmed V and J ends, which lost 3 bases and 0 bases, there was a span of 9 bases. In germline, CDR1 is MDHEN, CDR2 SYDVKM. The CDR3 has 14 residues. The DNA of the CDR3 is TGTGCCAGCAGTTTGGTTCAGGGCTCCTACGAGCAGTACTTC. Translated: CASSLVQGSYEQYF. The variable domain in full, with the rest retrieved from reference TRBV28 and TRBJ2-7, is DVKVTQSSRYLVKRTGEKVFLECVQDMDHENMFWYRQDPGLGLRLIYFSYDVKMKEKGDIPEGYSVSREKKERFSLILESASTNQTSMYLCASSLVQGSYEQYFGPGTRLTVT.